These 27 T cell receptor beta chains were sequenced from one sample in a study of identical twins. From the 5' RACE reads, TCRdb called clonotypes with MiXCR, one entry per CDR3 protein. The table records approximately 630,000 distinct CDR3 sequences, under 8.5% of them present only once. This sample also appeared in a second study, on yellow fever vaccine responses in identical twins.

Sequenced input: PBMCs. The receptors shown here come from a woman aged 18-29 years in good health.

There are many counts of this clonotype. J is TRBJ1-2 and V is TRBV12-3 or TRBV12-4; D not certain. There are 12 residues in the CDR3. V was cut by 3 bases and J by 4 bases, with 6 bases left in between. DNA for the CDR3: TGTGCCAGCAGTTTGTGGGGCTATGGCTACACCTTC. It encodes CASSLWGYGYTF.

The chain combines TRBV7-9 with TRBJ1-5, with 9 bases aligning to TRBD1. The V gene end was trimmed by 2 bases and the J gene end by 5 bases; junction bases not matched to a gene: 7. Germline lookup yields CDR1 SEHNR and CDR2 FQNEAQ (reference sequence). CDR3 length equals 16 residues. The CDR3 sequence is CASSLLQGAQDQPQHF. The DNA for the CDR3 is TGTGCCAGCAGCTTATTACAGGGGGCTCAGGATCAGCCCCAGCATTTT.

The chain uses TRBV5-1 and TRBJ2-7; D may be TRBD1 (6 bases). This CDR3 has 16 amino acids. From germline, CDR1 is SGHRS and CDR2 YFSETQ. With 2 bases removed from V and 0 bases from J, the gap between germline ends came to 15 bases. The chain's CDR3 is CASSLDLWGHSYEQYV. As DNA, the CDR3 is TGCGCCAGCAGCTTAGATCTTTGGGGGCACTCCTACGAGCAGTACGTC.

This clonotype occurred a few times. This sequence joins TRBV20-1 and TRBJ2-7; maybe TRBD2 (7 bases). Germline lookup yields CDR1 DFQATT and CDR2 SNEGSKA (reference sequence). The length of the CDR3 is 14 residues. Trimming stripped 7 bases from V and 1 base from J, with 17 bases between. CDR3 coding DNA: TGCAGTGTGTCTGGGGGGGCCCCTTCCTACGAGCAGTACGTC. Protein: CSVSGGAPSYEQYV.

This chain connects TRBV12-3 or TRBV12-4 to TRBJ1-1, with 9 bases aligning to TRBD1. After removal of 3 bases from V and 4 bases from J, the junction contained 9 bases not matched to a gene. The CDR3 runs to 16 residues. The CDR3 spells CASSFPDRGLGTEAFF. The DNA of the CDR3 is TGTGCCAGCAGTTTCCCGGACAGGGGTTTAGGCACTGAAGCTTTCTTT.

This clonotype was observed many times. This chain uses TRBV10-3 with TRBJ2-1, with 11 bases fitting TRBD2. V shed 6 bases and J 0 bases; nucleotides not matched to a gene: 10. The CDR3 runs to 18 residues. CDR1 ENHRY and CDR2 SYGVKD come from the germline V gene. DNA for the CDR3: TGTGCCATCAGGACCGGGACTAGCGGTGCTGCCTCCTACAATGAGCAGTTCTTC. Translated, it gives CAIRTGTSGAASYNEQFF.

This clonotype appeared a few times. This chain joins TRBV14 and TRBJ1-6; 8 bases are a match to TRBD1. Germline V gene sequence: CDR1 SGHDN, CDR2 FVKESK. The CDR3 loop spans 15 amino acids. The junction had 7 bases not matched to a gene; V was cut back by 3 bases and J by 9 bases. The CDR3 loop is CASSQDRVFGSPLHF. The CDR3 region has the DNA TGTGCCAGCAGCCAGGACAGGGTTTTTGGTTCACCCCTCCACTTT.

In its sample, this clonotype was seen many times. The V call is TRBV5-1, the J call TRBJ2-7, with D perhaps TRBD1 or TRBD2 (6 bases each). The V end lost 5 bases, the J end lost 3 bases, and 9 bases lay between the germline ends. CDR1 is SGHRS, CDR2 YFSETQ, per germline. This CDR3 has 12 residues. In nucleotides, the CDR3 is TGCGCCAGCAGAGGGGGGAACTACGAGCAGTACTTC. Its translation is CASRGGNYEQYF. Complete variable domain (other parts from reference TRBV5-1 and TRBJ2-7): KAGVTQTPRYLIKTRGQQVTLSCSPISGHRSVSWYQQTPGQGLQFLFEYFSETQRNKGNFPGRFSGRQFSNSRSEMNVSTLELGDSALYLCASRGGNYEQYFGPGTRLTVT.

This clonotype appeared many times. This chain links TRBV5-1 with TRBJ1-4; D gene unclear. This CDR3 has 13 residues. Trimming cost V 4 bases and J 0 bases, with 4 bases left between them. Germline CDR1 is SGHRS and CDR2 is YFSETQ. CDR3 in amino acids: CASSRATNEKLFF. DNA for the CDR3: TGCGCCAGCAGCCGGGCAACTAATGAAAAACTGTTTTTT.

Many counts were recorded for this clonotype. The chain couples TRBV12-3 or TRBV12-4 to TRBJ2-7, with no clear D. CDR3 size: 14 residues. Trimming pared 1 base from V and 7 bases from J, leaving 14 bases between. Here the CDR3 reads CASSLGTARREQYV. DNA for the CDR3: TGTGCCAGCAGTTTAGGTACAGCTCGGCGAGAGCAGTACGTC.

This clonotype was recorded a few times. In DNA form, the CDR3 reads TGCAGCGTTGACCCTAGCGGGAGCCCGACTAAGCAGTTCTTC. Translating gives CSVDPSGSPTKQFF. The chain has TRBV29-1 and TRBJ2-1, with 10 bases aligning to TRBD2. CDR1 and CDR2 from the germline V gene are SQVTM and ANQGSEA. Trimming cost V 3 bases and J 11 bases; bases outside gene matches: 10. This CDR3 contains 14 residues.

Ten or more counts support this clonotype. This chain uses TRBV12-3 or TRBV12-4 with TRBJ1-2; D not certain. CDR3 size: 15 residues. The V gene lost 4 bases and the J gene lost 0 bases, with 12 bases spanning the gap. CDR3 in amino acids: CASSYGQQANYGYTF. In DNA, the CDR3 is TGTGCCAGCAGTTATGGTCAGCAAGCTAACTATGGCTACACCTTC.

There are many counts of this clonotype. The chain recombines TRBV12-3 or TRBV12-4 with TRBJ1-2, with 8 positions matching TRBD1. The length of the CDR3 is 14 residues. V was clipped by 4 bases and J by 2 bases; unmatched bases: 3. Here the CDR3 reads CASSSRGRNYGYTF. CDR3 in DNA: TGTGCCAGCAGTTCCAGGGGGCGCAACTATGGCTACACCTTC.

This clonotype was counted only a few times. J is TRBJ2-1 and V is TRBV20-1; 10 bases agree with TRBD2. There are 15 residues in the CDR3. Trimming at V came to 0 bases and at J to 7 bases, leaving 6 bases not matched to a gene. CDR1 DFQATT and CDR2 SNEGSKA come from the germline V gene (reference sequence). As DNA, the CDR3 is TGCAGTGCTAGAGATCCTAGCGGGAGTCGGAATGAGCAGTTCTTC. This codes for CSARDPSGSRNEQFF.

This clonotype was seen ten or more times. V gene TRBV7-6 combines with J gene TRBJ2-2; no reliable D call. This CDR3 is built from 14 residues. Trimming left V 1 base short and J 3 bases short, with 6 bases between. The germline CDR1 and CDR2 sequences are SGHVS and FNYEAQ. The CDR3 DNA reads TGTGCCAGCAGCTTAGTGGCGTACACCGGGGAGCTGTTTTTT. Translated, it gives CASSLVAYTGELFF.

In its sample, this clonotype was seen many times. The chain employs TRBV25-1 and TRBJ1-4; D is uncertain. The CDR3 totals 16 residues. The V gene's germline CDR1 is MGHDK and CDR2 SYGVNS. Trimming left V 4 bases short and J 0 bases short, with 12 bases between. As DNA, the CDR3 is TGTGCCAGCAGTGTTCATTTGGGTGCAACTAATGAAAAACTGTTTTTT. Translated, it gives CASSVHLGATNEKLFF. Filled out from reference TRBV25-1 and TRBJ1-4, the complete variable domain reads EADIYQTPRYLVIGTGKKITLECSQTMGHDKMYWYQQDPGMELHLIHYSYGVNSTEKGDLSSESTVSRIRTEHFPLTLESARPSHTSQYLCASSVHLGATNEKLFFGSGTQLSVL.

Only a few counts were recorded for this clonotype. J is TRBJ2-7 and V is TRBV5-6; 11 bases map to TRBD2. Per germline, CDR1 SGHDT and CDR2 YYEEEE. This CDR3 has 15 residues. J lost 4 bases, V lost 5 bases, and 8 bases had no gene match. As DNA, the CDR3 is TGTGCCAGCAGAGGGCTAGCGGGGGGTGGGTACGAGCAGTACGTC. Translation: CASRGLAGGGYEQYV.

This clonotype was detected only a few times. The genes are TRBV28 and TRBJ2-5; 15 positions match TRBD2. The V segment lost 6 bases and the J segment 2 bases; nucleotides outside the gene matches: 13. This CDR3 has 19 amino acids. The germline gives CDR1 MDHEN, CDR2 SYDVKM. The DNA of the CDR3 is TGTGCCAGCAGCCCCATTCCGGGACTAGCGGGGGGACTTCAAGAGACCCAGTACTTC. Translating gives CASSPIPGLAGGLQETQYF. Combining the CDR3 with reference TRBV28 and TRBJ2-5 gives the whole variable domain DVKVTQSSRYLVKRTGEKVFLECVQDMDHENMFWYRQDPGLGLRLIYFSYDVKMKEKGDIPEGYSVSREKKERFSLILESASTNQTSMYLCASSPIPGLAGGLQETQYFGPGTRLLVL.

This clonotype was picked up a small number of times. The chain carries TRBV29-1 and TRBJ2-3; 12 nucleotides match TRBD2. The length of the CDR3 is 17 residues. V was pared by 5 bases and J by 5 bases, with 14 bases of the junction left unmatched. Germline CDR1 is SQVTM and CDR2 is ANQGSEA. The CDR3 DNA sequence: TGCAGCGTTCTGCCTTGGGCTAGCGGGGGGGCCAAAGATACGCAGTATTTT. Amino acid sequence: CSVLPWASGGAKDTQYF.

This clonotype has only a few counts. This chain joins TRBV27 and TRBJ1-1; unclear D gene. This CDR3 has 15 residues. The germline V gene has CDR1 MNHEY and CDR2 SMNVEV (reference sequence). V was cut by 3 bases and J by 4 bases, with 15 bases left in between. As DNA, the CDR3 is TGTGCCAGCAGTTTCGGAGTAGGGTTAGCCACTGAAGCTTTCTTT. This gives the protein CASSFGVGLATEAFF.

The genes are TRBV28 and TRBJ2-1; 13 bases fit TRBD2. V trimming: 3 bases; J trimming: 9 bases; junction bases outside the gene matches: 2. The germline V gene encodes CDR1 MDHEN and CDR2 SYDVKM. This CDR3 has 14 amino acids. The CDR3 DNA reads TGTGCCAGCAGTTTTAGGACTAGCGGGAGTGAGCAGTTCTTC. It translates to CASSFRTSGSEQFF.

The V gene is TRBV15, the J gene TRBJ1-2, with 8 bases that match TRBD1. The CDR3 loop spans 17 amino acids. The germline gives CDR1 LNHNV, CDR2 YYDKDF (reference sequence). Unmatched junction bases numbered 10, after V lost 3 bases and J lost 1 base. DNA for the CDR3: TGTGCCACCAGCAGCGACAGGGGCACTCTGAGTAACTATGGCTACACCTTC. It yields the protein CATSSDRGTLSNYGYTF.

In its sample, this clonotype was seen a few times. The V and J genes are TRBV11-2 and TRBJ2-1; 10 bases match TRBD2. Germline V lookup: CDR1 SGHAT, CDR2 FQNNGV. The CDR3 totals 18 residues. The trim removed 3 bases at V and 4 bases at J, leaving 12 bases unmatched. CDR3 DNA: TGTGCCAGCAGCTTCTCAACTCCGGGACTAGCGTTATACAATGAGCAGTTCTTC. As protein: CASSFSTPGLALYNEQFF.

This clonotype came up many times. This chain joins TRBV2 and TRBJ1-5, with TRBD1 identical over 11 bases. The germline V gene encodes CDR1 SNHLY and CDR2 FYNNEI. The CDR3 contains 21 residues. With 7 bases clipped from V and 4 bases from J, the junction kept 24 bases outside the gene matches. Here the CDR3 DNA reads TGTGCCAGCACCCCGCAGGTGATCGGGACAGGGGGGATAGGGGAGAATCAGCCCCAGCATTTT. This sequence encodes CASTPQVIGTGGIGENQPQHF.

This clonotype was counted at least ten times. The V call is TRBV27, the J call TRBJ2-3, with TRBD2 matching 11 bases. After removal of 8 bases from V and 2 bases from J, the junction contained 6 bases not matched to a gene. Looked up from germline, CDR1 is MNHEY and CDR2 is SMNVEV (reference sequence). The CDR3 length is 15 residues. The CDR3 DNA is TGTGCCAGCTCCTTGACTAGCGGGGACACAGATACGCAGTATTTT. This codes for CASSLTSGDTDTQYF.

The table lists this clonotype with many counts. This chain joins TRBV7-9 and TRBJ1-6; 8 bases line up with TRBD1. This CDR3 is built from 16 residues. V trimming: 5 bases; J trimming: 7 bases; junction bases outside the gene matches: 10. Germline V gene sequence: CDR1 SEHNR, CDR2 FQNEAQ (reference sequence). The CDR3 loop is CASSLRTGKVNSPLHF. The CDR3 bases are TGTGCCAGCAGCCTAAGGACAGGGAAAGTGAATTCACCCCTCCACTTT.

In this sample, this clonotype turned up a few times. The J gene is TRBJ2-5, the V gene TRBV3-1; the D gene could be TRBD1 or TRBD2 (7 bases each). The CDR3 is 14 residues long. Trimming stripped 7 bases from V and 5 bases from J, with 17 bases between. CDR1 is LGHDT, CDR2 YNNKEL, per germline (reference sequence). The CDR3 sequence: CASTRGRGWETQYF. DNA for the CDR3: TGTGCCAGCACCAGGGGGAGGGGTTGGGAGACCCAGTACTTC.